The 16 T cell receptor beta chains below were found in one sample sequenced in a study of blood T cell repertoires in COVID-19. Clones were sequenced by immunoSEQ multiplex PCR, and TCRdb holds only the in-frame ones, with some missing. The sample gives about 210,000 clones, 81% of which show up once; roughly 8.7% is in the top ten. Material for sequencing was PBMCs or T cells enriched from blood (not recorded which). Receptor source: a man aged 40-49 years who had recovered from COVID-19.

This chain joins TRBV11-2 and TRBJ2-1; a possible D gene is TRBD1 (6 bases). Trimming removed 5 bases from V and 5 bases from J, with 16 bases in between. The germline gives CDR1 SGHAT, CDR2 FQNNGV. The CDR3 spans 15 residues. CDR3 region: CASSPQRTVNNEQFF. CDR3 coding DNA: TGTGCCAGCAGCCCACAGAGGACAGTAAACAATGAGCAGTTCTTC.

V usage is TRBV18 and J usage is TRBJ2-1, with 10 bases that match TRBD2. The CDR3 spans 16 residues. V was pared by 2 bases and J by 4 bases, with 5 bases of the junction left unmatched. Looked up from germline, CDR1 is KGHSH and CDR2 is LQKENI. The CDR3 loop is CASSPIGTSVYNEQFF. The DNA of the CDR3 is TGTGCCAGCTCACCAATAGGGACTAGCGTGTACAATGAGCAGTTCTTC.

The rearrangement uses TRBV27 and TRBJ2-1, with 9 bases that match TRBD2. J was trimmed by 6 bases and V by 7 bases; bases with no gene match: 13. The V gene's germline CDR1 is MNHEY and CDR2 SMNVEV (reference sequence). The CDR3 runs 16 residues. The CDR3 protein is CASTAFAGGGGNEQFF. In nucleotides, the CDR3 is TGTGCCAGCACCGCCTTTGCGGGGGGGGGCGGCAATGAGCAGTTCTTC.

J is TRBJ2-1 and V is TRBV7-6; 11 positions match TRBD1. The CDR3 has 15 residues. Germline V lookup: CDR1 SGHVS, CDR2 FNYEAQ. The V gene end was trimmed by 5 bases and the J gene end by 7 bases; junction bases not matched to a gene: 7. CDR3 amino acids: CASSRIGQGANEQFF. CDR3 in DNA: TGTGCCAGCAGCCGAATAGGACAGGGGGCGAATGAGCAGTTCTTC. Filled out from reference TRBV7-6 and TRBJ2-1, the complete variable domain reads GAGVSQSPRYKVTKRGQDVALRCDPISGHVSLYWYRQALGQGPEFLTYFNYEAQQDKSGLPNDRFSAERPEGSISTLTIQRTEQRDSAMYRCASSRIGQGANEQFFGPGTRLTVL.

There are a few counts of this clone. The chain is built from TRBV30 and TRBJ1-5; the D is unclear. The V end lost 1 base, the J end lost 4 bases, and 17 bases lay between the germline ends. Germline V gene lookup returns CDR1 GTSNPN and CDR2 SVGIG (reference sequence). The CDR3 is made up of 16 amino acids. The CDR3 spells CAWSGAPTTGNQPQHF. CDR3 nucleotides: TGTGCCTGGAGTGGGGCCCCCACTACGGGGAATCAGCCCCAGCATTTT.

V and J are TRBV3-1 (or the pseudogene TRBV3-2) and TRBJ1-2; 12 nucleotides line up with TRBD1. The CDR3 runs to 14 residues. J was trimmed by 9 bases and V by 4 bases; bases with no gene match: 6. Germline V gene data show CDR1 as LGHDT and CDR2 as YNNKEL (reference sequence). DNA of the CDR3: TGTGCCAGCAGCCTAGGGACAGGGGGCGTGCGCTACACCTTC. Its translation is CASSLGTGGVRYTF.

The rearrangement links TRBV11-2 to TRBJ2-1, with TRBD1 matching 10 bases. CDR1 SGHAT and CDR2 FQNNGV come from the germline V gene. The ends lost 1 base at V and 7 bases at J; junction bases unmatched: 4. The CDR3 loop spans 15 amino acids. This chain's CDR3 is CASSLGQGAGNEQFF. The CDR3 coding sequence is TGTGCCAGCAGCTTAGGACAGGGGGCGGGGAATGAGCAGTTCTTC. Full variable domain (outside the CDR3, taken from reference TRBV11-2 and TRBJ2-1): EAGVAQSPRYKIIEKRQSVAFWCNPISGHATLYWYQQILGQGPKLLIQFQNNGVVDDSQLPKDRFSAERLKGVDSTLKIQPAKLEDSAVYLCASSLGQGAGNEQFFGPGTRLTVL.

The chain combines TRBV5-4 with TRBJ1-1, with D uncertain. Germline CDR1 SGHNT, CDR2 YYREEE (reference sequence). CDR3 length: 14 residues. Trimming pared 3 bases from V and 6 bases from J, leaving 15 bases between. CDR3 residues: CASSSRAVDPEAFF. The CDR3 bases are TGTGCCAGCAGCTCGAGGGCGGTGGATCCTGAAGCTTTCTTT.

The rearrangement uses TRBV18 and TRBJ2-3, with D perhaps TRBD1 (6 bases). Germline V gene data show CDR1 as KGHSH and CDR2 as LQKENI. CDR3 length equals 14 residues. The germline V and J ends were trimmed by 3 bases and 3 bases, with 10 bases remaining between them. DNA of the CDR3: TGTGCCAGCTCACCTACAGGGATGACAGATACGCAGTATTTT. This sequence encodes CASSPTGMTDTQYF. The full variable domain, rest sourced from reference TRBV18 and TRBJ2-3, is NAGVMQNPRHLVRRRGQEARLRCSPMKGHSHVYWYRQLPEEGLKFMVYLQKENIIDESGMPKERFSAEFPKEGPSILRIQQVVRGDSAAYFCASSPTGMTDTQYFGPGTRLTVL.

V is TRBV29-1 and J is TRBJ1-1, with 9 bases lining up with TRBD1. V was clipped by 4 bases and J by 1 base; unmatched bases: 7. The CDR3 totals 15 residues. Looked up from germline, CDR1 is SQVTM and CDR2 is ANQGSEA. CDR3 loop: CSVAPTGGSNTEAFF. As DNA, the CDR3 is TGCAGCGTTGCCCCGACAGGGGGTTCGAACACTGAAGCTTTCTTT.

V gene TRBV5-1 combines with J gene TRBJ1-4, with 7 bases identical to TRBD1. CDR3 length: 17 amino acids. Per the germline V gene, CDR1 is SGHRS and CDR2 is YFSETQ. V shed 7 bases and J 3 bases; nucleotides not matched to a gene: 15. The CDR3 protein is CASSRGQTFFSNEKLFF. CDR3 sequence (DNA): TGCGCCAGCTCTAGGGGACAGACATTTTTTTCTAATGAAAAACTGTTTTTT.

Written as DNA, the CDR3 is TGTGCCAGCAGTTTTGGGGGGGAGACCCAGTACTTC. Translation gives CASSFGGETQYF. The chain employs TRBV12-3 or TRBV12-4 and TRBJ2-5, with TRBD2 as a possible D gene (6 bases). V shed 3 bases and J shed 5 bases, with 7 bases lying between them. CDR3 length equals 12 residues.

A few counts support this clone. The chain employs TRBV2 and TRBJ1-6; D gene unclear. The V gene lost 7 bases and the J gene lost 9 bases, with 13 bases spanning the gap. Germline V lookup: CDR1 SNHLY, CDR2 FYNNEI. This CDR3 has 13 residues. In DNA, the CDR3 is TGTGCCAGCACATTAATACGGGGTTCACCCCTCCACTTT. Its translation: CASTLIRGSPLHF.

This chain uses TRBV9 with TRBJ1-3; the match to TRBD1 covers 7 bases. The J segment lost 0 bases and the V segment lost 3 bases, leaving 6 bases of the junction unmatched. Germline V gene data show CDR1 as SGDLS and CDR2 as YYNGEE. CDR3 length: 16 amino acids. The CDR3 is CASSGEQGFSGNTIYF. The CDR3 DNA reads TGTGCCAGCAGCGGGGAACAGGGGTTCTCTGGAAACACCATATATTTT. The full variable domain, completed using reference TRBV9 and TRBJ1-3, is DSGVTQTPKHLITATGQRVTLRCSPRSGDLSVYWYQQSLDQGLQFLIQYYNGEERAKGNILERFSAQQFPDLHSELNLSSLELGDSALYFCASSGEQGFSGNTIYFGEGSWLTVV.

This chain links TRBV19 with TRBJ1-1; 7 positions agree with TRBD1. From germline, CDR1 is LNHDA and CDR2 SQIVND (reference sequence). V lost 4 bases, J lost 5 bases, and 7 bases stayed unmatched. This CDR3 comprises 14 residues. CDR3 sequence: CASSTTTGRTEAFF. The CDR3 nucleotides are TGTGCCAGTAGTACAACGACAGGGAGGACTGAAGCTTTCTTT.

The V and J genes are TRBV4-1 and TRBJ2-3, with 9 bases identical to TRBD1. CDR1 and CDR2 from the germline V gene are MGHRA and YSYEKL. The CDR3 contains 16 residues. Germline trimming cut 3 bases from V and 6 bases from J; bases unmatched to any gene: 10. The CDR3 is CASSQAPTGGWDTQYF. CDR3 sequence (DNA): TGCGCCAGCAGCCAGGCACCGACAGGGGGTTGGGATACGCAGTATTTT.